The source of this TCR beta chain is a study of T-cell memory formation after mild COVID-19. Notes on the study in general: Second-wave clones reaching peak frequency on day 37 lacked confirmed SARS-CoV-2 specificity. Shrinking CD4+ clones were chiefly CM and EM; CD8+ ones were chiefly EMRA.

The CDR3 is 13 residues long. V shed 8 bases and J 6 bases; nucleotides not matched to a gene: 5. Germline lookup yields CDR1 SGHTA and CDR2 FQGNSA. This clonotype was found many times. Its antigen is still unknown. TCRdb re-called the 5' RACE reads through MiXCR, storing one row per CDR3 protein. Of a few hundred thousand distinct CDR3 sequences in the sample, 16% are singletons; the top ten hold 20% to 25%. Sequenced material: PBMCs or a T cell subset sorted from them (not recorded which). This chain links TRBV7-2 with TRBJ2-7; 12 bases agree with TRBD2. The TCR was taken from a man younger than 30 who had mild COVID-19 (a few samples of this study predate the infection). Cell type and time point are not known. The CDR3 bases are TGTGCCAGCGCTAGCGGGGGGGGGAGCGAGCAGTACTTC. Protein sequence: CASASGGGSEQYF.